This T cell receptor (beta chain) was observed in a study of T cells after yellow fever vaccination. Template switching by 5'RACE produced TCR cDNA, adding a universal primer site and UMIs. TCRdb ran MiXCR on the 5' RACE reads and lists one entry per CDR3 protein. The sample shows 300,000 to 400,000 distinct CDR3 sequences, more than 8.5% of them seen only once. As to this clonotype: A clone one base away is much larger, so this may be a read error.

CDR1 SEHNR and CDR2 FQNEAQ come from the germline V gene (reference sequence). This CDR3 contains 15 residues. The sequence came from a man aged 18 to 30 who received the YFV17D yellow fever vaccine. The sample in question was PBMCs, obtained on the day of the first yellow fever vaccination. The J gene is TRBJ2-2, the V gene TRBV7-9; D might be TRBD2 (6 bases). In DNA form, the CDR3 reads TGTGCCAGCAGCTCCCGGGACCGAAACACCGGGGGGCTGTTTTTT. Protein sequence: CASSSRDRNTGGLFF. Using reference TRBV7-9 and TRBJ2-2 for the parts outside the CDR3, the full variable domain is DTGVSQNPRHKITKRGQNVTFRCDPISEHNRLYWYRQTLGQGPEFLTYFQNEAQLEKSRLLSDRFSAERPKGSFSTLEIQRTEQGDSAMYLCASSSRDRNTGGLFFGEGSRLTVL.